The entry below describes one T cell receptor (beta chain). Its antigen remains unidentified. This sample is drawn from a study of CD8 T cells in ankylosing spondylitis. Study-wide results and caveats: Some motif variants were previously reported in reactive arthritis synovial fluid and blood.

Trimming cost V 3 bases and J 8 bases, with 13 bases left between them. CDR1 and CDR2 from the germline V gene are LGHNA and YNFKEQ. This CDR3 spans 13 amino acids. TCRdb itself ran the 5' RACE reads through MiXCR, one entry per CDR3 protein. The data contain 100,000 or so distinct CDR3 sequences, around 24% of them singletons. Sequenced material: synovial fluid, either unsorted or a sorted T cell fraction (not recorded which). V is TRBV4-2 and J is TRBJ1-2; D perhaps matches TRBD1 (5 bases). This clonotype was obtained from a male donor with ankylosing spondylitis. CDR3 DNA sequence: TGTGCCAGCAGCCACAGGGAGTCGAGAGGCTACACCTTC. The encoded protein is CASSHRESRGYTF.